The clone carrying this TCR beta chain appeared many times. For blood and skin samples, reverse transcription used TCR alpha and beta constant primers. From the 5' RACE reads, TCRdb called clonotypes with MiXCR, one entry per CDR3 protein. This repertoire shows tens of thousands of distinct CDR3 sequences, around 25% found once; its top ten account for less than 2%. This specimen belongs to a study of naive and memory T cell subsets. Adult healthy volunteers gave 2.5 ml peripheral blood for whole-blood RNA. The germline V and J ends were trimmed by 4 bases and 5 bases, with 11 bases remaining between them. Germline CDR1 and CDR2: MRHNA and SNTAGT. The CDR3 is 14 amino acids.

The chain joins TRBV6-4 to TRBJ1-4, with TRBD1 as a possible D gene (5 bases). This sequence originates from a female donor in good health. Here the CDR3 reads CASSGRTWNEKLFF. In DNA form, the CDR3 reads TGTGCCAGCAGTGGCAGGACATGGAATGAAAAACTGTTTTTT.